These 17 T cell receptor beta chains came from one sample sequenced in a study of blood T cell repertoires in COVID-19. Profiling relied on immunoSEQ multiplex PCR, and the TCRdb table lists in-frame clones only, not all of them. The sample records 250,000 to 350,000 clones, 90% being singletons. Sequenced sample: PBMCs or T cells enriched from blood (not recorded which). The source of these receptors is a man between 60 and 75 years old who had recovered from COVID-19.

V and J are TRBV6-5 and TRBJ1-2, with 7 bases fitting TRBD1. The junction had 7 bases not matched to a gene; V was cut back by 6 bases and J by 6 bases. In germline, CDR1 is MNHEY, CDR2 SVGAGI. CDR3 length: 13 amino acids. The CDR3 bases are TGTGCCAGCAGCGGCACAGGGGTGGATGGCTACACCTTC. Its translation: CASSGTGVDGYTF.

The J gene is TRBJ2-6, the V gene TRBV5-5; 12 bases agree with TRBD1. Looked up from germline, CDR1 is SGHKS and CDR2 is YYEKEE (reference sequence). V lost 4 bases to trimming and J lost 2 bases; unmatched junction nucleotides: 7. The CDR3 has 18 residues. Here the CDR3 reads CASSIAGTGGPGANVLTF. The CDR3 DNA follows: TGTGCCAGCAGCATCGCCGGGACAGGGGGCCCTGGGGCCAACGTCCTGACTTTC.

The rearrangement joins TRBV30 to TRBJ1-2; 7 bases fit TRBD1. V lost 7 bases, J lost 6 bases, and 8 bases stayed unmatched. The CDR3 covers 12 residues. Germline CDR1 is GTSNPN and CDR2 is SVGIG (reference sequence). DNA of the CDR3: TGTGCCTCGACAGGGCGGTTCGATGGCTACACCTTC. Translating gives CASTGRFDGYTF.

This sequence joins TRBV7-9 and TRBJ1-2; 8 nucleotides match TRBD1. The CDR3 sequence is 15 residues long. V gave up 6 bases and J gave up 6 bases; unmatched junction bases: 12. Germline-derived CDR1 and CDR2 are SEHNR and FQNEAQ (reference sequence). CDR3 DNA sequence: TGTGCCAGCAGTCCAATACCGACAGGGGAGGATGGCTACACCTTC. It encodes CASSPIPTGEDGYTF.

V gene TRBV7-3 combines with J gene TRBJ2-5; D gene ambiguous. CDR3 size: 13 residues. The V end lost 6 bases, the J end lost 5 bases, and 13 bases lay between the germline ends. Germline V gene data show CDR1 as SGHTA and CDR2 as FQGTGA. In DNA form, the CDR3 reads TGTGCCAGCAGTATTAGTAATTTGGAGACCCAGTACTTC. Translated, it gives CASSISNLETQYF. Drawing the rest from reference TRBV7-3 and TRBJ2-5, the complete variable domain is GAGVSQTPSNKVTEKGKYVELRCDPISGHTALYWYRQSLGQGPEFLIYFQGTGAADDSGLPNDRFFAVRPEGSVSTLKIQRTERGDSAVYLCASSISNLETQYFGPGTRLLVL.

To note about this clone: Germline is not matched at one junction end, which may reflect a read error. The V and J genes are TRBV3-1 (or the pseudogene TRBV3-2) and TRBJ2-7; 15 positions match TRBD2. The germline CDR1 and CDR2 sequences are LGHDT and YNNKEL (reference sequence). The CDR3 is 18 amino acids. The CDR3 protein is CASSKDVGTSGGSYEQYF. The CDR3 nucleotides read TGTGCCAGCAGCAAAGACGTCGGGACTAGCGGGGGGAGCTACGAGCAGTACTTC.

To note about this clone: Other DNA variants within this sample encode the same CDR3. J is TRBJ1-5 and V is TRBV7-9, with no clear D. Per the germline V gene, CDR1 is SEHNR and CDR2 is FQNEAQ (reference sequence). The CDR3 consists of 14 residues. V was trimmed by 1 base and J by 4 bases, leaving 8 bases between them. The CDR3 is CASSLGQNNQPQHF. CDR3 nucleotide sequence: TGTGCCAGCAGCTTAGGGCAAAATAATCAGCCCCAGCATTTT.

The V gene is TRBV5-1, the J gene TRBJ1-1; D is uncertain. V was trimmed by 5 bases and J by 4 bases, leaving 15 bases between them. Germline V gene sequence: CDR1 SGHRS, CDR2 YFSETQ. The CDR3 is 14 residues long. CDR3 amino acids: CASRTAAGSTEAFF. The CDR3 bases are TGCGCCAGCAGAACGGCGGCGGGCAGCACTGAAGCTTTCTTT.

J is TRBJ1-1 and V is TRBV4-1; D is perhaps TRBD1 (5 bases). Trimming pared 4 bases from V and 4 bases from J, leaving 10 bases between. From germline, CDR1 is MGHRA and CDR2 YSYEKL. There are 13 residues in the CDR3. The CDR3 protein is CASSRNRGTEAFF. CDR3 DNA sequence: TGCGCCAGCAGCCGTAATAGGGGCACTGAAGCTTTCTTT.

The rearrangement uses TRBV6-5 and TRBJ1-5; 7 positions match TRBD1. Unmatched junction bases numbered 4, after V lost 7 bases and J lost 4 bases. The length of the CDR3 is 13 residues. Germline V gene lookup returns CDR1 MNHEY and CDR2 SVGAGI. CDR3 protein: CASKQGVNQPQHF. The CDR3 nucleotides read TGTGCCAGCAAGCAGGGGGTAAATCAGCCCCAGCATTTT.

Here the CDR3 DNA reads TGTGCCAGCTCACCACAGGGACAGGGTGCCGAGCAGTACTTC. Protein: CASSPQGQGAEQYF. The V and J genes are TRBV18 and TRBJ2-7; TRBD1 matches at 9 bases. CDR1 KGHSH and CDR2 LQKENI come from the germline V gene. The V segment lost 1 base and the J segment 6 bases; nucleotides outside the gene matches: 4. This CDR3 spans 14 amino acids.

V and J are TRBV14 and TRBJ1-2, with TRBD1 matching 10 bases. Per the germline V gene, CDR1 is SGHDN and CDR2 is FVKESK. The CDR3 runs to 15 residues. V shed 2 bases, J shed 6 bases, and the junction held 6 bases outside the gene matches. The CDR3 sequence: CASSQLDRGSDGYTF. Written as DNA, the CDR3 is TGTGCCAGCAGCCAACTGGACAGGGGGTCCGATGGCTACACCTTC.

The chain has TRBV7-2 and TRBJ1-5, with TRBD1 as a possible D gene (5 bases). Germline V CDR1 and CDR2: SGHTA, FQGNSA. The V end lost 2 bases, the J end lost 10 bases, and 12 bases lay between the germline ends. This CDR3 contains 13 residues. In DNA form, the CDR3 reads TGTGCCAGCAGCTTATGGGGGGGAGAACCCCAGCATTTT. Translated, it gives CASSLWGGEPQHF.

The chain uses TRBV24-1 and TRBJ1-5; possible D gene TRBD1, 5 bases. CDR3 length: 16 amino acids. Germline values: CDR1 KGHDR, CDR2 SFDVKD. Trimming removed 2 bases from V and 0 bases from J, with 10 bases in between. CDR3 residues: CATSDSTGNSNQPQHF. CDR3 nucleotides: TGTGCCACCAGTGATTCTACAGGAAATAGCAATCAGCCCCAGCATTTT.

The chain couples TRBV25-1 to TRBJ2-1; TRBD2 aligns across 13 bases. The germline V gene encodes CDR1 MGHDK and CDR2 SYGVNS. J was trimmed by 7 bases and V by 2 bases; bases with no gene match: 11. The CDR3 runs to 18 residues. CDR3 residues: CASSEALRLAGGRNEQFF. The DNA for the CDR3 is TGTGCCAGCAGTGAAGCTCTTAGACTAGCGGGGGGTCGGAATGAGCAGTTCTTC.

The V call is TRBV10-3, the J call TRBJ1-5; D is undetermined. The CDR3 totals 13 residues. V was cut by 8 bases and J by 0 bases, with 8 bases left in between. Germline values: CDR1 ENHRY, CDR2 SYGVKD. The CDR3 DNA sequence: TGTGCCATCCAGTCGTATAGCAATCAGCCCCAGCATTTT. Translation gives CAIQSYSNQPQHF.

This clone has just a few counts. V and J are TRBV6-6 and TRBJ1-5, with unresolved D. The CDR3 consists of 15 residues. Germline V gene sequence: CDR1 MNHNY, CDR2 SVGAGI (reference sequence). Trimming removed 6 bases at V and 3 bases at J, with 15 bases between. CDR3 protein: CASSTIGPSNQPQHF. DNA for the CDR3: TGTGCCAGCAGCACAATTGGGCCGTCCAATCAGCCCCAGCATTTT.